One sample yielded the 7 T cell receptor beta chains listed below, sequenced in a study of T cells in Graves' hyperthyroidism and ophthalmopathy. Regions amplified from RNA transcripts were the TCR beta CDR3 regions. When the TCR CDR3 underwent first-round RT-PCR, the HTBI primer set was used. TCRdb passed the multiplex PCR reads through MiXCR, listing each CDR3 protein once. The table has under 350,000 distinct CDR3 sequences, around a quarter seen once; the top ten hold approximately 25%. The sequencing sample was made of blood. These receptors were taken from a middle-aged man with Graves' hyperthyroidism that later progressed to Graves' ophthalmopathy.

This clonotype has ten or more counts. This chain connects TRBV10-3 to TRBJ1-5, with D unclear. CDR1 is ENHRY and CDR2 is SYGVKD in the germline V gene. The CDR3 is 14 residues long. V dropped 0 bases and J dropped 5 bases, with 8 bases sitting between them. The chain's CDR3 is CAISESVRDQPQHF. CDR3 coding DNA: TGTGCCATCAGTGAGTCGGTGCGGGATCAGCCCCAGCATTTT.

In this sample, this clonotype turned up many times. The V call is TRBV4-2, the J call TRBJ2-5; D ambiguous. This CDR3 has 15 amino acids. Trimming stripped 0 bases from V and 0 bases from J, with 8 bases between. From germline, CDR1 is LGHNA and CDR2 YNFKEQ. The CDR3 spells CASSQDRGNQETQYF. The CDR3 DNA is TGTGCCAGCAGCCAAGATCGTGGTAACCAAGAGACCCAGTACTTC.

The gene calls are TRBV7-8 and TRBJ1-1; D might be TRBD1 (6 bases). This CDR3 is 13 amino acids long. Germline V gene lookup returns CDR1 SGHVS and CDR2 FQNEAQ. Trimming pared 3 bases from V and 7 bases from J, leaving 12 bases between. CDR3 in DNA: TGTGCCAGCAGCTTGAGAGGGGGAAGTGAAGCTTTCTTT. It codes for CASSLRGGSEAFF.

This clonotype was observed at least ten times. CDR3 DNA sequence: TGTGCCAGCAGCGACCCGACTAGCGGGATTAACACCGGGGAGCTGTTTTTT. It is translated as CASSDPTSGINTGELFF. The chain joins TRBV11-1 to TRBJ2-2, with TRBD2 matching over 11 bases. The ends lost 5 bases at V and 2 bases at J; junction bases unmatched: 7. From germline, CDR1 is SGHAT and CDR2 FQDESV (reference sequence). The CDR3 runs 17 residues.

This clonotype was recorded at least ten times. The chain has TRBV29-1 and TRBJ2-5; tentative D call: TRBD2 (6 bases). V shed 0 bases and J shed 2 bases, with 19 bases lying between them. CDR3 length equals 17 residues. Germline V gene sequence: CDR1 SQVTM, CDR2 ANQGSEA. The CDR3 region has the DNA TGCAGCGTTGAAGATTACGTCTTAGCGGAGCCTCAAGAGACCCAGTACTTC. This translates into CSVEDYVLAEPQETQYF.

This chain connects TRBV28 to TRBJ2-7; D is ambiguous. CDR1 is MDHEN and CDR2 is SYDVKM in the germline V gene. V was trimmed by 6 bases and J by 6 bases, leaving 9 bases between them. CDR3 length: 11 residues. CDR3 loop: CASSSQAEQYF. The CDR3 DNA reads as TGTGCCAGCAGCTCTCAGGCCGAGCAGTACTTC.

This clonotype showed up many times. The chain's CDR3 is CASSQTQGDQPQHF. Here the CDR3 DNA reads TGCGCCAGCAGCCAAACCCAGGGGGATCAGCCCCAGCATTTT. The V call is TRBV4-1, the J call TRBJ1-5, with 7 bases fitting TRBD1. Germline V gene sequence: CDR1 MGHRA, CDR2 YSYEKL. The V and J ends lost 2 bases and 5 bases, in that order; junction bases with no gene match: 3. The CDR3 has 14 amino acids.